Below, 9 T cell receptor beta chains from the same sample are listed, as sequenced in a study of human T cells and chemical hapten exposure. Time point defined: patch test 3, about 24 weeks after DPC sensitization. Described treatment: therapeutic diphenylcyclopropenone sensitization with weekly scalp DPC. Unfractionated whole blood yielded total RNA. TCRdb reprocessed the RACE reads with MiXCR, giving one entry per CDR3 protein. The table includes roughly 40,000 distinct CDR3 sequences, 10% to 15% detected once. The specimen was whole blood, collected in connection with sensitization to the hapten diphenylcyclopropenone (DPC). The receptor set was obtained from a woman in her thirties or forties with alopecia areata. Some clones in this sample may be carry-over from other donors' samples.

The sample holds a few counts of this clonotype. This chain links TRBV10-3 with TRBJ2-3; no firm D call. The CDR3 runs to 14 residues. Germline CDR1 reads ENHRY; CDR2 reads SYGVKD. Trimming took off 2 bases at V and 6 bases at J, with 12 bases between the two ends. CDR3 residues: CAISEATARDTQYF. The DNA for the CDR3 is TGTGCCATCAGTGAGGCTACAGCCAGGGATACGCAGTATTTT.

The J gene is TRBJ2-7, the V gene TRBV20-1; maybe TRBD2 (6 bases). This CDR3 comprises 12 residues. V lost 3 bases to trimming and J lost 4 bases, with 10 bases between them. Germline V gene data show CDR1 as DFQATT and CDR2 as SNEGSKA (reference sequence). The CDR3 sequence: CSASGRGYEQYF. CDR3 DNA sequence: TGCAGTGCTAGCGGGAGAGGATACGAGCAGTACTTC.

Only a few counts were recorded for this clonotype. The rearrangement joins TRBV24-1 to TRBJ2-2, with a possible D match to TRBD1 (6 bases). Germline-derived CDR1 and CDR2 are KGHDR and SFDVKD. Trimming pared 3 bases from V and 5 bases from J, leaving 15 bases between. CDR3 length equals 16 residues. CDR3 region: CATSDAQGGSTGELFF. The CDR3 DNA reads TGTGCCACCAGTGATGCCCAAGGGGGTTCTACCGGGGAGCTGTTTTTT.

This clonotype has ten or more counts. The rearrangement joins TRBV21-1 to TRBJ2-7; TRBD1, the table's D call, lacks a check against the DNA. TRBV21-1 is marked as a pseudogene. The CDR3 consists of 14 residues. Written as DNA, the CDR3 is TGTGCCAGCTCCAGGGTCCCCCTATCCTACGAGCAGTACTTC. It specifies CASSRVPLSYEQYF.

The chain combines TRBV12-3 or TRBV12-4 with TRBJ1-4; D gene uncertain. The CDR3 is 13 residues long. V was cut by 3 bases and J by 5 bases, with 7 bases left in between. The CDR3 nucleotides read TGTGCCAGCAGTTTTGGGAGGAATGAAAAACTGTTTTTT. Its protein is CASSFGRNEKLFF.

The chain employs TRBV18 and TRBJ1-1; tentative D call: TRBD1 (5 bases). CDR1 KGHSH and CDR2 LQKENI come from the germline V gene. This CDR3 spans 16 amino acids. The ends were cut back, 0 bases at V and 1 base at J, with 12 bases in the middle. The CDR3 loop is CASSPPGAGTNTEAFF. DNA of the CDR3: TGTGCCAGCTCACCACCCGGCGCCGGGACGAACACTGAAGCTTTCTTT.

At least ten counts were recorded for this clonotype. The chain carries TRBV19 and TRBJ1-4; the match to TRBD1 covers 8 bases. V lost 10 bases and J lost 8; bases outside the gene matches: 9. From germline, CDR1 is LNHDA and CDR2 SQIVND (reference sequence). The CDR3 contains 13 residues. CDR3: CATAGQGGEKLFF. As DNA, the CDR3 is TGTGCCACCGCCGGACAGGGTGGAGAAAAACTGTTTTTT.

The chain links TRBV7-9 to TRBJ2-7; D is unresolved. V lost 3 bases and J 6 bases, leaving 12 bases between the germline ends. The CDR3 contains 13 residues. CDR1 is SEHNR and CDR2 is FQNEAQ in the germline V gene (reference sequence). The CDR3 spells CASSFSSSGEQYF. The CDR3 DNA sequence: TGTGCCAGCAGCTTTAGCAGTTCTGGCGAGCAGTACTTC.

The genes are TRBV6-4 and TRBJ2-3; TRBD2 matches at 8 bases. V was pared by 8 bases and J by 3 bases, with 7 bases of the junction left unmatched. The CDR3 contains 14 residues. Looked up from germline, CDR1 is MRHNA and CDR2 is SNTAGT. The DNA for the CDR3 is TGTGCCAGCGGAACGGGAGGGCCGACAGATACGCAGTATTTT. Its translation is CASGTGGPTDTQYF.